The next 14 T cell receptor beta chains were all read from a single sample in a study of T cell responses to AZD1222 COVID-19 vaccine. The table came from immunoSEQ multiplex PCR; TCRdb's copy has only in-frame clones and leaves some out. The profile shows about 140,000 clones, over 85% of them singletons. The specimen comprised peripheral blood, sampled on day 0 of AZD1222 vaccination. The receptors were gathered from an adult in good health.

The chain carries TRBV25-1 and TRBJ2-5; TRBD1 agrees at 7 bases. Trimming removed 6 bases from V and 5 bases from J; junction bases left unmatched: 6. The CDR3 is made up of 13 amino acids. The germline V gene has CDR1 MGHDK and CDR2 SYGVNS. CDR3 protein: CASRTGLGETQYF. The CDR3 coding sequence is TGTGCCAGCAGGACAGGGCTAGGGGAGACCCAGTACTTC.

CDR3 amino acids: CASSDPPTGVNTGELFF. The DNA for the CDR3 is TGTGCCAGCAGTGACCCCCCGACAGGGGTGAACACCGGGGAGCTGTTTTTT. The chain uses TRBV2 and TRBJ2-2, with 8 nucleotides matching TRBD1. The V segment lost 3 bases and the J segment 1 base; nucleotides outside the gene matches: 7. The CDR3 spans 17 residues. Germline-derived CDR1 and CDR2 are SNHLY and FYNNEI.

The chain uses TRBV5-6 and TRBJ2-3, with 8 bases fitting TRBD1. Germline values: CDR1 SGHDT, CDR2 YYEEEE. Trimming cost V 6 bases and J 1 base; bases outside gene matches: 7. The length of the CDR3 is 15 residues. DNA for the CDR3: TGTGCCAGCATCCTTGGACAGGGACGCACAGATACGCAGTATTTT. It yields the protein CASILGQGRTDTQYF.

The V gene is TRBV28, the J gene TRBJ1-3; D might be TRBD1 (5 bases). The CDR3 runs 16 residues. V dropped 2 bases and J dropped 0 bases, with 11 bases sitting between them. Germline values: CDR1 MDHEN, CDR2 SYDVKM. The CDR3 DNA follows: TGTGCCAGCAGTTTACACCAGGGCCTCTCTGGAAACACCATATATTTT. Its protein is CASSLHQGLSGNTIYF.

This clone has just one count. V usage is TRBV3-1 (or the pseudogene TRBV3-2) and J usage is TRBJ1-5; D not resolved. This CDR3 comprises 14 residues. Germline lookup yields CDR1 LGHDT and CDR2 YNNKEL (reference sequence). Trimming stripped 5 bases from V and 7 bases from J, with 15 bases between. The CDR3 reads CASSDGTAEQPQHF. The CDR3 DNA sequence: TGTGCCAGCAGCGACGGAACCGCGGAGCAGCCCCAGCATTTT.

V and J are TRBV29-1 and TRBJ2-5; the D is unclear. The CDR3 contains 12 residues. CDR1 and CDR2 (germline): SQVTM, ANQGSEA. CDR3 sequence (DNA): TGCAGTGTGTCAGACTCACAAGAGACCCAGTACTTC. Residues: CSVSDSQETQYF.

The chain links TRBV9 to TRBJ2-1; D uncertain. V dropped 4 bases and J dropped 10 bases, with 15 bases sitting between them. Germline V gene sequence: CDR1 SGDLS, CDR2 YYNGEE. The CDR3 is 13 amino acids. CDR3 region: CASSLPATLEQFF. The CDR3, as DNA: TGTGCCAGCAGCCTCCCGGCTACGCTCGAGCAGTTCTTC.

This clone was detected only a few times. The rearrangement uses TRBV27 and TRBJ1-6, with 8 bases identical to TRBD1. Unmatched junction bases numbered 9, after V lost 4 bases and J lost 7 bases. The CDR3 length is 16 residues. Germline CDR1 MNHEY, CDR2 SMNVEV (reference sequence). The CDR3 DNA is TGTGCCAGCAGTTCCCCCTCCGGGACAGGAAATTCACCCCTCCACTTT. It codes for CASSSPSGTGNSPLHF.

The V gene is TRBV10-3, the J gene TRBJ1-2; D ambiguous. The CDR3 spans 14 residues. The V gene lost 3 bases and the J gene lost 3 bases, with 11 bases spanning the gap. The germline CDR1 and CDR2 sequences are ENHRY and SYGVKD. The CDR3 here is CAISDSGTDYGYTF. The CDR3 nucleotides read TGTGCCATCAGTGATTCCGGAACGGACTATGGCTACACCTTC.

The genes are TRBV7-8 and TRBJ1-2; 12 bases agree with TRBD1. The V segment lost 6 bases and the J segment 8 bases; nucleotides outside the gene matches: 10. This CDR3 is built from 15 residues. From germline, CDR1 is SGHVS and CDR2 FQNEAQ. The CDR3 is CASSYTGTGGRGYTF. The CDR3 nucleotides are TGTGCCAGCAGTTATACCGGGACAGGGGGCCGGGGCTACACCTTC.

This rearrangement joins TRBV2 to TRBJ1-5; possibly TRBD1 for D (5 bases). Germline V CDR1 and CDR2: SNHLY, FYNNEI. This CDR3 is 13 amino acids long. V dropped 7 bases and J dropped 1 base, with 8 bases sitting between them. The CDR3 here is CASNGGSNQPQHF. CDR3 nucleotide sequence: TGTGCCAGCAATGGGGGGAGCAATCAGCCCCAGCATTTT.

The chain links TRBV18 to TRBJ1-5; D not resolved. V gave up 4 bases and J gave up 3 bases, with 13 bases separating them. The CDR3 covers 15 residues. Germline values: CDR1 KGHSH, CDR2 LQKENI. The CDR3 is CASSRIQEDNQPQHF. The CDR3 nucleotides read TGTGCCAGCTCACGAATTCAGGAAGACAATCAGCCCCAGCATTTT. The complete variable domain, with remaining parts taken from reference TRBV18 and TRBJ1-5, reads NAGVMQNPRHLVRRRGQEARLRCSPMKGHSHVYWYRQLPEEGLKFMVYLQKENIIDESGMPKERFSAEFPKEGPSILRIQQVVRGDSAAYFCASSRIQEDNQPQHFGDGTRLSIL.

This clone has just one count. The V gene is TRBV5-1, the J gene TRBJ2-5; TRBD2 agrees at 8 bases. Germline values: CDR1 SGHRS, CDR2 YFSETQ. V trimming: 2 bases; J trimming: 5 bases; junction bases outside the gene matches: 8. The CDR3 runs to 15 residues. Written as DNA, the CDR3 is TGCGCCAGCAGCTTAGGGACTAGTGGGTTCGAGACCCAGTACTTC. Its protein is CASSLGTSGFETQYF.

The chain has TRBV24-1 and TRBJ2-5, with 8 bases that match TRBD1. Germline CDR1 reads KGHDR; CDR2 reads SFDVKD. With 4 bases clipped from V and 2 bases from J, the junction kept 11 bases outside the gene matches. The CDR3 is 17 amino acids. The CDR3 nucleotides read TGTGCCACCAGTGACCCCGGGACAGGAAGGGCGCAAGAGACCCAGTACTTC. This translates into CATSDPGTGRAQETQYF.